The clone carrying this TCR beta chain was observed a handful of times. In TCRdb, the RT-PCR reads were re-called with MiXCR into one record per CDR3 protein. The sample contains more than 600,000 distinct CDR3 sequences, about 14% of which appear only once. The CDR3 has 11 residues. V was pared by 0 bases and J by 10 bases, with 9 bases between. CDR1 and CDR2 (germline): DFQATT, SNEGSKA (reference sequence). The receptor was derived from a female donor in good health, serving as a healthy control. This chain uses TRBV20-1 with TRBJ1-2; D possibly corresponds to TRBD1 (5 bases). The sequenced sample was memory CD4+ T cells from blood. The DNA for the CDR3 is TGCAGTGCTAGAGATTGGGGGATCTACACCTTC. It encodes CSARDWGIYTF.